These 7 T cell receptor beta chains originate from one sample sequenced in a study of neoadjuvant anti-PD-1 for oral cavity cancer (dated by TCRdb to the early 2020s). Libraries were constructed by the immunoSEQ multiplex PCR assay. This is the immuneACCESS table as TCRdb keeps it, with only in-frame sequences that have V and J called. A part of the clones is gone; compared with another copy, unresolved V genes explain less than half, and the rest is unexplained. The sample profile shows about 42,000 clones; around 79% of them were found once. The ten biggest clones cover around 4.4% of the sample. The time point label, as the study defines it: after neoadjuvant nivolumab, at surgical resection. The source material was PBMCs, sampled after nivolumab (anti-PD-1) treatment. These receptors originate from a person aged 35-79 years with oral cavity squamous cell carcinoma.

V and J are TRBV5-6 and TRBJ1-2, with D unclear. The V gene lost 2 bases and the J gene lost 3 bases, with 11 bases spanning the gap. Germline V lookup: CDR1 SGHDT, CDR2 YYEEEE. This CDR3 is 14 amino acids long. The CDR3 protein is CASSFPGRYYGYTF. DNA for the CDR3: TGTGCCAGCAGCTTCCCGGGGAGATACTATGGCTACACCTTC.

This clone was observed once. This chain links TRBV7-8 with TRBJ1-1; D gene uncertain. The CDR3 runs to 16 residues. Germline V CDR1 and CDR2: SGHVS, FQNEAQ. The V and J ends lost 5 bases and 10 bases respectively, with 26 bases between them. The chain's CDR3 is CASSPRENKIGGRAFF. CDR3 nucleotide sequence: TGTGCCAGCAGCCCACGGGAGAACAAGATTGGAGGGCGAGCTTTCTTT.

This rearrangement joins TRBV19 to TRBJ1-1; perhaps TRBD1 as D (5 bases). CDR3 size: 15 residues. CDR1 and CDR2 from the germline V gene are LNHDA and SQIVND (reference sequence). With 3 bases removed from V and 0 bases from J, the gap between germline ends came to 11 bases. The CDR3 spells CASSISNRLNTEAFF. CDR3 nucleotides: TGTGCCAGTAGTATTTCGAACAGGCTGAACACTGAAGCTTTCTTT.

The V and J genes are TRBV4-1 and TRBJ2-7; D tentatively reads TRBD1 or TRBD2 (5 bases each). From germline, CDR1 is MGHRA and CDR2 YSYEKL. CDR3 length equals 15 residues. V lost 5 bases, J lost 5 bases, and 19 bases lay in between. CDR3 in amino acids: CASSRGSGPSDEQYF. CDR3 nucleotide sequence: TGCGCCAGCAGCAGGGGATCGGGACCCAGTGACGAGCAGTACTTC.

The V and J genes are TRBV5-1 and TRBJ2-3, with D perhaps TRBD1 (6 bases). The CDR3 covers 13 residues. Trimming left V 7 bases short and J 7 bases short, with 16 bases between. CDR1 is SGHRS and CDR2 is YFSETQ in the germline V gene. In DNA, the CDR3 is TGCGCCAGCTCTACTTCAGGGGTGAATACGCAGTATTTT. As protein: CASSTSGVNTQYF.

In DNA form, the CDR3 reads TGCGCCAGCAGTGTGGCTCAGGAATCATCCCTTTATGGCTACACCTTC. Protein sequence: CASSVAQESSLYGYTF. J is TRBJ1-2 and V is TRBV10-2; D remains ambiguous. V was trimmed by 4 bases and J by 5 bases, leaving 20 bases between them. Germline values: CDR1 WSHSY, CDR2 SAAADI. The CDR3 is 16 residues long.

The chain employs TRBV30 and TRBJ1-2; a weak D match, TRBD1 (5 bases). Germline V gene lookup returns CDR1 GTSNPN and CDR2 SVGIG (reference sequence). The CDR3 length is 14 residues. V lost 0 bases, J lost 5 bases, and 13 bases lay in between. The CDR3 loop is CAWSVKGRRYGYTF. The CDR3 coding sequence is TGTGCCTGGAGTGTGAAGGGGCGGAGATATGGCTACACCTTC.